The 20 T cell receptor beta chains below were found in one sample sequenced in a study of technical replicates of blood from a handful of donors. Produced via immunoSEQ multiplex PCR; TCRdb's table is partial and in-frame only. The data hold some 15,000 clones, with around 86% observed a single time. The sample consisted of PBMCs. The receptors stem from a human donor in good health.

The V gene is TRBV28, the J gene TRBJ2-7, with D tentatively TRBD1 (6 bases). From germline, CDR1 is MDHEN and CDR2 SYDVKM. The CDR3 is 18 residues long. The V gene lost 2 bases and the J gene lost 2 bases, with 22 bases spanning the gap. In DNA form, the CDR3 reads TGTGCCAGCAGTTTAAGTCCGGGCCTGGGGGCCCTGACCTACGAGCAGTACTTC. As protein: CASSLSPGLGALTYEQYF.

The J gene is TRBJ2-1, the V gene TRBV9; 11 bases are a match to TRBD2. Germline V gene lookup returns CDR1 SGDLS and CDR2 YYNGEE. The V segment lost 0 bases and the J segment 6 bases; nucleotides outside the gene matches: 5. The CDR3 covers 16 residues. CDR3 loop: CASSVGTSGSFNEQFF. In DNA, the CDR3 is TGTGCCAGCAGCGTAGGAACTAGCGGGAGTTTCAATGAGCAGTTCTTC. Combining the CDR3 with reference TRBV9 and TRBJ2-1 gives the whole variable domain DSGVTQTPKHLITATGQRVTLRCSPRSGDLSVYWYQQSLDQGLQFLIQYYNGEERAKGNILERFSAQQFPDLHSELNLSSLELGDSALYFCASSVGTSGSFNEQFFGPGTRLTVL.

The genes are TRBV10-2 and TRBJ1-1, with a possible D match to TRBD1 (5 bases). Germline V lookup: CDR1 WSHSY, CDR2 SAAADI. CDR3 size: 13 residues. Trimming shortened V by 6 bases and J by 4 bases, and 12 bases separated the two germline ends. CDR3 loop: CASREQVGTEAFF. In DNA form, the CDR3 reads TGCGCCAGCAGAGAACAGGTGGGCACTGAAGCTTTCTTT.

V gene TRBV5-1 combines with J gene TRBJ1-1; D is unresolved. The CDR3 has 16 residues. Germline V gene sequence: CDR1 SGHRS, CDR2 YFSETQ. V dropped 8 bases and J dropped 3 bases, with 23 bases sitting between them. The CDR3 sequence: CASRRNLGGRDTEAFF. CDR3 sequence (DNA): TGCGCCAGTCGCCGAAATCTGGGAGGGAGGGACACTGAAGCTTTCTTT.

V usage is TRBV9 and J usage is TRBJ2-3; the D gene is possibly TRBD2 (5 bases). The CDR3 totals 16 residues. Germline assignment: CDR1 SGDLS and CDR2 YYNGEE. V lost 4 bases and J 2 bases, leaving 17 bases between the germline ends. The CDR3: CASSPQPGFTTDTQYF. CDR3 nucleotide sequence: TGTGCCAGCAGCCCTCAACCGGGATTCACCACAGATACGCAGTATTTT.

V gene TRBV19 combines with J gene TRBJ2-2; D is perhaps TRBD1 (5 bases). The germline gives CDR1 LNHDA, CDR2 SQIVND (reference sequence). The CDR3 consists of 15 residues. With 5 bases removed from V and 0 bases from J, the gap between germline ends came to 10 bases. The CDR3 nucleotides are TGTGCCAGTAGTTGGACACTTTCGAACACCGGGGAGCTGTTTTTT. Amino acids: CASSWTLSNTGELFF.

This chain joins TRBV5-1 and TRBJ2-7; 8 positions match TRBD1. J lost 0 bases, V lost 5 bases, and 4 bases had no gene match. Per germline, CDR1 SGHRS and CDR2 YFSETQ. This CDR3 spans 14 amino acids. CDR3 sequence reads: CASSRQGTSYEQYF. CDR3 in DNA: TGCGCCAGCAGTAGACAGGGGACCTCCTACGAGCAGTACTTC.

CDR3 coding DNA: TGTGCCAGTAGTTCGAGACCCGCCCAGCGAGAGAATGAGCAGTTCTTC. Translation: CASSSRPAQRENEQFF. The chain joins TRBV19 to TRBJ2-1; D is ambiguous. CDR3 length: 16 amino acids. Deletions cut 5 bases from V and 7 bases from J, with 21 bases between. Germline V gives CDR1 LNHDA, CDR2 SQIVND (reference sequence).

The rearrangement uses TRBV5-6 and TRBJ2-1; D is perhaps TRBD1 (5 bases). V lost 4 bases to trimming and J lost 4 bases, with 12 bases between them. Germline CDR1 SGHDT, CDR2 YYEEEE. The CDR3 is 14 residues long. CDR3 sequence: CASSPWGRYNEQFF. Here the CDR3 DNA reads TGTGCCAGCAGCCCGTGGGGCAGATACAATGAGCAGTTCTTC.

The J gene is TRBJ2-5, the V gene TRBV27, with 7 nucleotides matching TRBD2. Germline CDR1 reads MNHEY; CDR2 reads SMNVEV (reference sequence). The CDR3 loop spans 13 amino acids. V was pared by 3 bases and J by 4 bases, with 2 bases of the junction left unmatched. The CDR3 bases are TGTGCCAGCAGTTTTGGGAGGGCAGAGACCCAGTACTTC. This codes for CASSFGRAETQYF.

This chain uses TRBV27 with TRBJ2-2; 15 nucleotides line up with TRBD2. The trim removed 8 bases at V and 5 bases at J, leaving 12 bases unmatched. CDR3 length equals 18 residues. Per the germline V gene, CDR1 is MNHEY and CDR2 is SMNVEV (reference sequence). The CDR3 loop reads CASHDGLAGGPRTGELFF. CDR3 DNA: TGTGCCAGCCACGATGGACTAGCGGGAGGGCCGAGGACCGGGGAGCTGTTTTTT.

J is TRBJ2-2 and V is TRBV6-6, with D perhaps TRBD2 (6 bases). Germline V lookup: CDR1 MNHNY, CDR2 SVGAGI (reference sequence). This CDR3 contains 14 residues. V was cut by 7 bases and J by 6 bases, with 15 bases left in between. CDR3 bases: TGTGCCAGCACCGACGGCCCGGGGGCCGGGGAGCTGTTTTTT. Translation: CASTDGPGAGELFF.

The chain links TRBV6-1 to TRBJ2-1, with D perhaps TRBD2 (6 bases). CDR1 and CDR2 (germline): MNHNS, SASEGT. The CDR3 contains 14 residues. The germline V and J ends were trimmed by 7 bases and 0 bases, with 10 bases remaining between them. CDR3 region: CASKGTSSYNEQFF. The CDR3 DNA is TGTGCCAGCAAAGGGACTTCCTCCTACAATGAGCAGTTCTTC.

The count of this clone is one. The chain combines TRBV6-1 with TRBJ2-3; 8 positions agree with TRBD2. The CDR3 loop spans 14 amino acids. From germline, CDR1 is MNHNS and CDR2 SASEGT. Trimming took 8 bases from V and 7 from J; bases not matched to a gene: 11. This chain's CDR3 is CASREGTTGNTQYF. As DNA, the CDR3 is TGTGCCAGCCGGGAGGGTACGACGGGGAATACGCAGTATTTT.

The V gene is TRBV7-6, the J gene TRBJ1-1; D is perhaps TRBD1 (6 bases). V lost 5 bases and J lost 3, with 16 bases in between. The CDR3 has 15 amino acids. Germline-derived CDR1 and CDR2 are SGHVS and FNYEAQ. CDR3 protein: CASSPWGQTDTEAFF. DNA for the CDR3: TGTGCCAGCAGCCCGTGGGGGCAGACGGACACTGAAGCTTTCTTT.

The genes are TRBV29-1 and TRBJ1-3; D gene unclear. Germline loops: CDR1 SQVTM, CDR2 ANQGSEA. The CDR3 consists of 12 residues. V was trimmed by 6 bases and J by 9 bases, leaving 15 bases between them. The CDR3 DNA sequence: TGCAGCGTGGGCCCCGAGGGAGGCACCATATATTTT. Residues: CSVGPEGGTIYF.

The rearrangement uses TRBV5-8 and TRBJ1-5; D unclear. V lost 4 bases, J lost 1 base, and 12 bases lay in between. CDR3 length: 15 amino acids. Looked up from germline, CDR1 is SGHTS and CDR2 is YDEGEE. CDR3 coding DNA: TGTGCCAGCAGCCTTCAGACGGGAAGCAATCAGCCCCAGCATTTT. Protein product: CASSLQTGSNQPQHF. The full variable domain, completed using reference TRBV5-8 and TRBJ1-5, is EAGVTQSPTHLIKTRGQQATLRCSPISGHTSVYWYQQALGLGLQFLLWYDEGEERNRGNFPPRFSGRQFPNYSSELNVNALELEDSALYLCASSLQTGSNQPQHFGDGTRLSIL.

The chain recombines TRBV7-8 with TRBJ2-3; the match to TRBD2 covers 11 bases. Germline CDR1 is SGHVS and CDR2 is FQNEAQ. The CDR3 contains 15 residues. V trimming: 7 bases; J trimming: 0 bases; junction bases outside the gene matches: 3. CDR3 loop: CASTRLAGSTDTQYF. CDR3 DNA: TGTGCCAGCACCCGACTAGCGGGAAGCACAGATACGCAGTATTTT.

The J gene is TRBJ2-7, the V gene TRBV6-1; 8 bases map to TRBD1. There are 15 residues in the CDR3. Germline-derived CDR1 and CDR2 are MNHNS and SASEGT. J lost 0 bases, V lost 6 bases, and 7 bases had no gene match. CDR3 DNA sequence: TGTGCCAGCAGAGCCACAGGGGGTAGCTCCTACGAGCAGTACTTC. Amino acids: CASRATGGSSYEQYF.

The sample holds one count of this clone. The chain links TRBV18 to TRBJ2-2, with TRBD2 as a possible D gene (5 bases). The length of the CDR3 is 14 residues. CDR1 KGHSH and CDR2 LQKENI come from the germline V gene. The V end lost 5 bases, the J end lost 2 bases, and 9 bases lay between the germline ends. The CDR3 coding sequence is TGTGCCAGCTCAGAAGGAGGAAACACCGGGGAGCTGTTTTTT. Its protein is CASSEGGNTGELFF.